This TCR beta chain was sequenced during a study of blood T cell repertoires in COVID-19 (dated by TCRdb to about 2020). Regarding the complete study: Samples covering the acute and convalescent phases of COVID-19 were provided by collaborators in the United States, Italy and Spain. Sample metadata almost always included a de-identified subject ID, COVID-19 status, age in years and sex. Deeply sampled blood TCRbeta repertoires from subjects exposed to, actively infected with, or recovered from COVID-19 were included in the dataset. Samples came from the ongoing ImmuneRACE study (first 160 participants) plus 1,254 subjects from 6 global collaborators. The repertoires were made available in a free public database intended to serve as a resource for research on the immune response to SARS-CoV-2. The material from the prospective study consisted of cDNA or gDNA derived from T cells, B-cell-depleted T cells, or PBMCs. Where HLA class I and class II types were available, the types were taken from metadata supplied by the sample provider, not from assay-based typing. Results and caveats for the whole study, not just this receptor: The amount of clinical and demographic metadata varied by source and participant and was provided uncurated.

About this clone itself: No cognate antigen has been identified for it. Per-nucleotide qualities are absent, and no much larger clonotype sits a single base away.

Whole blood was collected in K2EDTA tubes by collaborating institutions according to the institutions' own protocols. Collaborator samples were shipped for TCRbeta analysis as frozen whole blood, isolated PBMCs, or DNA extracted from either sample type. The immunoSEQ Assay, a bias-controlled multiplex PCR, was used to amplify TCRbeta CDR3 regions from genomic DNA. On the study's bioinformatics: Nucleated cell counts per sample were estimated from amplification of reference gene primers within the assay. To quantify the absolute abundance of each unique TCRbeta CDR3 rearrangement, sequence reads were collapsed and filtered. For each sample, productive Simpson clonality was calculated by taking the square root of Simpson's diversity index across productive rearrangements. The table was pulled from immuneACCESS by TCRdb, which kept in-frame rearrangements only. Such tables lose some clones; where checked, under half of the loss comes from unresolved V genes, and the rest has no known cause. V, J and clone size derive from that table, while D and trimming were established from the DNA sequence. Present in this sample are about 65,000 clones, approximately 80% of which were seen just once. The top ten clones comprise less than 35% of the sample.

For CDR1 and CDR2, the germline V gene (reference sequence) lists SGHNT and YYREEE. From the cysteine through the phenylalanine, the CDR3 covers 15 amino acids. Left in the record is the CDR3 DNA by itself, 45 bases read in frame from the first base. Trimming accounts for 0 bases at V and 2 bases at J, while the number of junction bases matched to no gene is 4. The receptor's source is a human donor in a cohort sampled during active COVID-19. The sequencing sample was made of peripheral blood. This sequence uses TRBV5-4 and TRBJ1-1; 7 central bases correspond to TRBD1. The CDR3 has the sequence CASSLAGQINTEAFF. The bases are TGTGCCAGCAGCTTGGCGGGACAGATAAACACTGAAGCTTTCTTT.